These 25 T cell receptor beta chains came from one sample sequenced in a study of PD-1 blockade in classical Hodgkin lymphoma. Every patient was affected by relapse after autologous stem cell transplantation, while exposure to brentuximab vedotin was not uniform. The protocol was immunoSEQ multiplex PCR, while the TCRdb copy is restricted to in-frame clones and leaves out a portion. The table lists about 94,000 clones, roughly 89% of them singletons. This material consisted of peripheral blood mononuclear cells (PBMCs), taken before the second cycle of nivolumab. These receptors all stem from a human donor with classical Hodgkin lymphoma.

J is TRBJ1-1 and V is TRBV6-1, with D unresolved. CDR3 length: 12 residues. The V and J ends lost 7 bases and 6 bases respectively, with 12 bases between them. Germline CDR1 is MNHNS and CDR2 is SASEGT. The CDR3 coding sequence is TGTGCCAGCAAAGAATATAGGGCTGAAGCTTTCTTT. As protein: CASKEYRAEAFF.

This clone was seen once. This chain uses TRBV5-4 with TRBJ2-7, with TRBD1 identical over 9 bases. The V and J ends lost 1 base and 4 bases, in that order; junction bases with no gene match: 9. CDR3 length: 16 amino acids. In germline, CDR1 is SGHNT, CDR2 YYREEE (reference sequence). The CDR3, as DNA: TGTGCCAGCAGCTTGCCTCGGACAGGGGACTCTTACGAGCAGTACTTC. Translated, it gives CASSLPRTGDSYEQYF.

The rearrangement uses TRBV2 and TRBJ2-7; D remains unclear. V gave up 7 bases and J gave up 2 bases, with 6 bases separating them. From germline, CDR1 is SNHLY and CDR2 FYNNEI. This CDR3 is 11 amino acids long. The CDR3 DNA sequence: TGTGCCAGCAATCTACCCTACGAGCAGTACTTC. Translated: CASNLPYEQYF. Full variable domain (missing parts from reference TRBV2 and TRBJ2-7): EPEVTQTPSHQVTQMGQEVILRCVPISNHLYFYWYRQILGQKVEFLVSFYNNEISEKSEIFDDQFSVERPDGSNFTLKIRSTKLEDSAMYFCASNLPYEQYFGPGTRLTVT.

The chain employs TRBV27 and TRBJ1-2; 9 nucleotides agree with TRBD1. The V gene end was trimmed by 8 bases and the J gene end by 7 bases; junction bases not matched to a gene: 8. Germline V gene lookup returns CDR1 MNHEY and CDR2 SMNVEV (reference sequence). The CDR3 has 13 amino acids. CDR3 sequence (DNA): TGTGCCAGCCGCGCGACAGGGGGTGGTGGCTACACCTTC. Amino acid sequence: CASRATGGGGYTF.

The chain employs TRBV6-1 and TRBJ1-2, with 9 bases aligning to TRBD1. V lost 11 bases and J lost 2; bases outside the gene matches: 6. Looked up from germline, CDR1 is MNHNS and CDR2 is SASEGT. CDR3 length equals 13 residues. CDR3 in amino acids: CAGGQGNNYGYTF. The CDR3 DNA reads TGTGCCGGGGGACAGGGAAACAACTATGGCTACACCTTC.

This chain uses TRBV4-2 with TRBJ2-7, with D maybe TRBD1 (6 bases). Germline CDR1 reads LGHNA; CDR2 reads YNFKEQ. Trimming cost V 3 bases and J 2 bases, with 8 bases left between them. The CDR3 consists of 13 residues. This CDR3 reads CASSQDSPYEQYF. In DNA, the CDR3 is TGTGCCAGCAGCCAGGACAGCCCCTACGAGCAGTACTTC.

The chain combines TRBV4-1 with TRBJ1-1; 11 positions match TRBD1. This CDR3 spans 16 amino acids. Germline trimming cut 1 base from V and 6 bases from J; bases unmatched to any gene: 7. Per germline, CDR1 MGHRA and CDR2 YSYEKL. As DNA, the CDR3 is TGCGCCAGCAGCCAAGGCCCCGGACAGGGGGCGGCTGAAGCTTTCTTT. It encodes CASSQGPGQGAAEAFF.

V gene TRBV7-2 combines with J gene TRBJ2-5; 7 nucleotides agree with TRBD1. Trimming at V came to 5 bases and at J to 2 bases, leaving 14 bases not matched to a gene. The length of the CDR3 is 17 residues. Germline V gene data show CDR1 as SGHTA and CDR2 as FQGNSA. CDR3 in DNA: TGTGCCAGCAGCCCAAGACAGGGTTGGTCGGCGCAAGAGACCCAGTACTTC. Translated: CASSPRQGWSAQETQYF.

V and J are TRBV9 and TRBJ2-1; 8 bases are a match to TRBD1. Germline V CDR1 and CDR2: SGDLS, YYNGEE. The V and J ends lost 2 bases and 6 bases, in that order; junction bases with no gene match: 4. The CDR3 is 14 amino acids. For the CDR3, the DNA is TGTGCCAGCAGCGTCGGGACAGGCGGCAATGAGCAGTTCTTC. It translates to CASSVGTGGNEQFF.

Only one count was recorded for this clone. The rearrangement uses TRBV30 and TRBJ1-6; 7 bases are shared with TRBD1. The germline V gene has CDR1 GTSNPN and CDR2 SVGIG (reference sequence). With 1 base clipped from V and 9 bases from J, the junction kept 6 bases outside the gene matches. This CDR3 has 14 residues. The CDR3 coding sequence is TGTGCCTGGAGTGACAGGGGAGGAAGTTCACCCCTCCACTTT. Protein sequence: CAWSDRGGSSPLHF.

The V and J genes are TRBV4-2 and TRBJ2-5; the D gene is possibly TRBD2 (6 bases). The germline CDR1 and CDR2 sequences are LGHNA and YNFKEQ. The CDR3 runs 15 residues. V lost 3 bases, J lost 5 bases, and 16 bases lay in between. The DNA of the CDR3 is TGTGCCAGCAGCCAGGGGACTCCTCTCCAGGAGACCCAGTACTTC. Amino acids: CASSQGTPLQETQYF.

The chain uses TRBV5-4 and TRBJ2-1, with TRBD1 identical over 9 bases. CDR1 SGHNT and CDR2 YYREEE come from the germline V gene (reference sequence). The V gene end was trimmed by 3 bases and the J gene end by 9 bases; junction bases not matched to a gene: 4. This CDR3 has 13 amino acids. The CDR3 spells CASSYRGRVEQFF. The CDR3 nucleotides read TGTGCCAGCAGCTACAGGGGGCGAGTTGAGCAGTTCTTC.

The chain carries TRBV9 and TRBJ2-3; D call uncertain. CDR3 size: 13 residues. From germline, CDR1 is SGDLS and CDR2 YYNGEE. Trimming pared 2 bases from V and 2 bases from J, leaving 6 bases between. In nucleotides, the CDR3 is TGTGCCAGCAGCGTGTCACCCACAGATACGCAGTATTTT. The encoded protein is CASSVSPTDTQYF. Supplemented by reference TRBV9 and TRBJ2-3, the full variable domain reads DSGVTQTPKHLITATGQRVTLRCSPRSGDLSVYWYQQSLDQGLQFLIQYYNGEERAKGNILERFSAQQFPDLHSELNLSSLELGDSALYFCASSVSPTDTQYFGPGTRLTVL.

This clone was seen a single time. This chain connects TRBV9 to TRBJ2-7; no definite D call. Trimming shortened V by 4 bases and J by 0 bases, and 5 bases separated the two germline ends. The CDR3 loop spans 12 amino acids. From germline, CDR1 is SGDLS and CDR2 YYNGEE. The CDR3 DNA reads TGTGCCAGCAGCCCCAACTCCTACGAGCAGTACTTC. It translates to CASSPNSYEQYF.

V usage is TRBV10-3 and J usage is TRBJ1-5; 9 positions match TRBD1. Germline V gene lookup returns CDR1 ENHRY and CDR2 SYGVKD. J lost 6 bases, V lost 3 bases, and 6 bases had no gene match. The CDR3 runs 15 residues. CDR3 residues: CAISERTGEVQPQHF. The DNA of the CDR3 is TGTGCCATCAGTGAACGGACAGGGGAGGTTCAGCCCCAGCATTTT.

This chain links TRBV4-1 with TRBJ2-5; maybe TRBD1 (6 bases). CDR3 length: 16 amino acids. V gave up 0 bases and J gave up 1 base, with 12 bases separating them. Germline assignment: CDR1 MGHRA and CDR2 YSYEKL. The CDR3 loop reads CASSQDGRTAQETQYF. DNA of the CDR3: TGCGCCAGCAGCCAAGATGGTCGGACAGCCCAAGAGACCCAGTACTTC.

This chain links TRBV6-5 with TRBJ2-1, with TRBD2 identical over 12 bases. Trimming cost V 5 bases and J 8 bases; bases outside gene matches: 7. The length of the CDR3 is 15 residues. The germline V gene encodes CDR1 MNHEY and CDR2 SVGAGI. CDR3 residues: CASSALAGGPYEQFF. Written as DNA, the CDR3 is TGTGCCAGCAGTGCGCTAGCGGGGGGGCCTTATGAGCAGTTCTTC.

The CDR3 DNA reads TGTGCCAGTAGCTCGCAGGGGGGTAGAGAGACCCAGTACTTC. Translating it yields CASSSQGGRETQYF. The chain is built from TRBV19 and TRBJ2-5; D may be TRBD1 (7 bases). Germline V gene lookup returns CDR1 LNHDA and CDR2 SQIVND (reference sequence). The V end was cut by 6 bases, the J end by 4 bases, with 15 bases between. There are 14 residues in the CDR3. Filled out from reference TRBV19 and TRBJ2-5, the complete variable domain reads DGGITQSPKYLFRKEGQNVTLSCEQNLNHDAMYWYRQDPGQGLRLIYYSQIVNDFQKGDIAEGYSVSREKKESFPLTVTSAQKNPTAFYLCASSSQGGRETQYFGPGTRLLVL.

This clone was recorded a few times. J is TRBJ2-1 and V is TRBV11-3; 9 bases line up with TRBD2. The germline CDR1 and CDR2 sequences are SGHNT and YENEEA. This CDR3 comprises 16 residues. Trimming took 5 bases from V and 8 from J; bases not matched to a gene: 13. Here the CDR3 DNA reads TGTGCCAGCAGCCCGTTAGCGGGAGCCCCTTGGGATGAGCAGTTCTTC. Translating it yields CASSPLAGAPWDEQFF.

This clone was counted a few times. The genes are TRBV6-5 and TRBJ1-5; D is perhaps TRBD1 (5 bases). Germline V gene sequence: CDR1 MNHEY, CDR2 SVGAGI. V dropped 5 bases and J dropped 0 bases, with 14 bases sitting between them. This CDR3 is built from 16 residues. The chain's CDR3 is CASSHYWGGSNQPQHF. The CDR3 DNA reads as TGTGCCAGCAGTCACTATTGGGGCGGTAGCAATCAGCCCCAGCATTTT.

The chain combines TRBV7-8 with TRBJ1-5; D ambiguous. CDR1 and CDR2 from the germline V gene are SGHVS and FQNEAQ. V lost 1 base to trimming and J lost 7 bases, with 5 bases between them. The CDR3 spans 12 residues. CDR3 protein: CASSLVSQPQHF. The DNA for the CDR3 is TGTGCCAGCAGCTTAGTCAGCCAGCCCCAGCATTTT.

The rearrangement joins TRBV28 to TRBJ2-1; D might be TRBD1 (6 bases). The germline CDR1 and CDR2 sequences are MDHEN and SYDVKM. The CDR3 runs to 14 residues. Deletions cut 0 bases from V and 5 bases from J, with 8 bases between. The CDR3, as DNA: TGTGCCAGCAGTTTATGGGGGGCACACAATGAGCAGTTCTTC. The encoded protein is CASSLWGAHNEQFF.

The CDR3: CASSWGLAGGKETQYF. For the CDR3, the DNA is TGTGCCAGCAGTTGGGGACTAGCGGGGGGTAAAGAGACCCAGTACTTC. The chain uses TRBV6-5 and TRBJ2-5; 15 bases map to TRBD2. V shed 4 bases, J shed 3 bases, and the junction held 3 bases outside the gene matches. The CDR3 covers 16 residues. CDR1 MNHEY and CDR2 SVGAGI come from the germline V gene.

The chain couples TRBV28 to TRBJ1-1; D is undetermined. Germline lookup yields CDR1 MDHEN and CDR2 SYDVKM. The CDR3 sequence is 14 residues long. V lost 3 bases, J lost 1 base, and 9 bases lay in between. CDR3 sequence reads: CASSLSRRNTEAFF. The CDR3 DNA follows: TGTGCCAGCAGTTTGAGCAGGAGGAACACTGAAGCTTTCTTT.

V usage is TRBV29-1 and J usage is TRBJ2-7; D may be TRBD2 (7 bases). This CDR3 is built from 14 residues. V dropped 6 bases and J dropped 2 bases, with 17 bases sitting between them. Looked up from germline, CDR1 is SQVTM and CDR2 is ANQGSEA. DNA for the CDR3: TGCAGCGTAGGGGGGCTAGCGGAGACCTACGAGCAGTACTTC. Translated: CSVGGLAETYEQYF.